A single sample gave rise to the 13 T cell receptor beta chains below, sequenced in a study of blood T cell repertoires in COVID-19. Profiled with immunoSEQ multiplex PCR; TCRdb holds only in-frame clones, not every one. The table has about 230,000 clones, around 80% seen once; the top ten hold roughly 1.4%. The sample comprised peripheral blood. These TCRs come from a woman aged 35 to 49 who had recovered from COVID-19.

The chain employs TRBV19 and TRBJ2-5; TRBD2 matches 8 bases. The germline V gene has CDR1 LNHDA and CDR2 SQIVND (reference sequence). This CDR3 contains 15 residues. The V segment lost 3 bases and the J segment 5 bases; nucleotides outside the gene matches: 8. CDR3 coding DNA: TGTGCCAGTAGTATTGTGGCGGGGGGCAGGGAGACCCAGTACTTC. Its protein product is CASSIVAGGRETQYF.

V and J are TRBV7-8 and TRBJ2-1; 9 nucleotides match TRBD1. The CDR3 contains 16 residues. Germline V gene data show CDR1 as SGHVS and CDR2 as FQNEAQ. The V gene end was trimmed by 5 bases and the J gene end by 8 bases; junction bases not matched to a gene: 13. CDR3 bases: TGTGCCAGCAGCCCTCCTCTGAGGACAGGGGTTCATGAGCAGTTCTTC. Its protein is CASSPPLRTGVHEQFF.

J is TRBJ2-6 and V is TRBV5-8, with TRBD1 as a possible D gene (5 bases). The CDR3 contains 15 residues. Trimming left V 0 bases short and J 4 bases short, with 8 bases between. CDR1 SGHTS and CDR2 YDEGEE come from the germline V gene. The DNA for the CDR3 is TGTGCCAGCAGCTTGGAGGGGTTAGGGGCCAACGTCCTGACTTTC. Amino acid sequence: CASSLEGLGANVLTF.

The rearrangement links TRBV20-1 to TRBJ2-7; weak D call: TRBD2 (6 bases). The CDR3 consists of 11 residues. In germline, CDR1 is DFQATT, CDR2 SNEGSKA (reference sequence). Deletions cut 6 bases from V and 3 bases from J, with 9 bases between. The CDR3: CSATGSYEQYF. The CDR3 region has the DNA TGCAGTGCGACCGGGAGCTACGAGCAGTACTTC.

V gene TRBV7-9 combines with J gene TRBJ2-3, with 12 bases identical to TRBD2. This CDR3 has 16 amino acids. Unmatched junction bases numbered 4, after V lost 3 bases and J lost 3 bases. Germline assignment: CDR1 SEHNR and CDR2 FQNEAQ (reference sequence). CDR3 nucleotides: TGTGCCAGCAGCTTGCTAGCGGGGGGGCTTACAGATACGCAGTATTTT. This sequence encodes CASSLLAGGLTDTQYF.

The chain couples TRBV5-4 to TRBJ2-1; D is possibly TRBD2 (7 bases). Trimming removed 5 bases from V and 2 bases from J, with 14 bases in between. Looked up from germline, CDR1 is SGHNT and CDR2 is YYREEE (reference sequence). The CDR3 length is 15 residues. Here the CDR3 reads CASRPAGATYNEQFF. The CDR3 DNA follows: TGTGCCAGCAGACCGGCGGGGGCGACCTACAATGAGCAGTTCTTC. Full variable domain (missing parts from reference TRBV5-4 and TRBJ2-1): ETGVTQSPTHLIKTRGQQVTLRCSSQSGHNTVSWYQQALGQGPQFIFQYYREEENGRGNFPPRFSGLQFPNYSSELNVNALELDDSALYLCASRPAGATYNEQFFGPGTRLTVL.

V and J are TRBV10-3 and TRBJ1-6; possibly TRBD1 for D (6 bases). The V gene lost 2 bases and the J gene lost 8 bases, with 16 bases spanning the gap. This CDR3 contains 16 residues. The germline V gene encodes CDR1 ENHRY and CDR2 SYGVKD. CDR3 sequence (DNA): TGTGCCATCAGTGAGATTGCGGGGGCACACTATTCACCCCTCCACTTT. Its protein is CAISEIAGAHYSPLHF.

V and J are TRBV6-6 and TRBJ2-1; 15 bases fit TRBD2. This CDR3 spans 16 amino acids. Unmatched junction bases numbered 3, after V lost 6 bases and J lost 3 bases. Looked up from germline, CDR1 is MNHNY and CDR2 is SVGAGI (reference sequence). The DNA of the CDR3 is TGTGCCAGCAGGCGGACTAGCGGGGGGGACTACAATGAGCAGTTCTTC. Translated, it gives CASRRTSGGDYNEQFF.

The V and J genes are TRBV12-3 or TRBV12-4 and TRBJ1-1, with D possibly TRBD1 on 5 matching bases. CDR3 size: 11 residues. The V gene lost 6 bases and the J gene lost 4 bases, with 6 bases spanning the gap. The CDR3 bases are TGTGCCAGCAGAACAGGCACTGAAGCTTTCTTT. Residues: CASRTGTEAFF.

This clone occurred once. The genes are TRBV18 and TRBJ2-1; D remains unclear. CDR3 size: 14 residues. Per germline, CDR1 KGHSH and CDR2 LQKENI. The ends were cut back, 0 bases at V and 0 bases at J, with 3 bases in the middle. In DNA form, the CDR3 reads TGTGCCAGCTCACCACCGAGCTCCTACAATGAGCAGTTCTTC. It specifies CASSPPSSYNEQFF.

The chain carries TRBV19 and TRBJ1-2; D not resolved. Germline CDR1 is LNHDA and CDR2 is SQIVND (reference sequence). V lost 5 bases and J lost 2, with 15 bases in between. The CDR3 runs 15 residues. This CDR3 reads CASSDRGPLNYGYTF. CDR3 coding DNA: TGTGCCAGTAGTGATCGAGGGCCCTTGAACTATGGCTACACCTTC.

This clone was seen only once. The identical CDR3 is also encoded by other nucleotide sequences in the sample. The V gene is TRBV18, the J gene TRBJ2-5; a weak D match, TRBD1 (6 bases). The V end lost 3 bases, the J end lost 2 bases, and 7 bases lay between the germline ends. Per the germline V gene, CDR1 is KGHSH and CDR2 is LQKENI. The CDR3 consists of 13 residues. CDR3 loop: CASSPGQQETQYF. The CDR3 nucleotides are TGTGCCAGCTCACCGGGACAACAAGAGACCCAGTACTTC.

The chain uses TRBV18 and TRBJ2-5; 7 bases fit TRBD2. The CDR3 length is 15 residues. Trimming cost V 0 bases and J 3 bases; bases outside gene matches: 4. Looked up from germline, CDR1 is KGHSH and CDR2 is LQKENI. CDR3 DNA sequence: TGTGCCAGCTCACCACCCGGCGGGGGAAAAGAGACCCAGTACTTC. Amino acid sequence: CASSPPGGGKETQYF. Using reference TRBV18 and TRBJ2-5 for the parts outside the CDR3, the full variable domain is NAGVMQNPRHLVRRRGQEARLRCSPMKGHSHVYWYRQLPEEGLKFMVYLQKENIIDESGMPKERFSAEFPKEGPSILRIQQVVRGDSAAYFCASSPPGGGKETQYFGPGTRLLVL.